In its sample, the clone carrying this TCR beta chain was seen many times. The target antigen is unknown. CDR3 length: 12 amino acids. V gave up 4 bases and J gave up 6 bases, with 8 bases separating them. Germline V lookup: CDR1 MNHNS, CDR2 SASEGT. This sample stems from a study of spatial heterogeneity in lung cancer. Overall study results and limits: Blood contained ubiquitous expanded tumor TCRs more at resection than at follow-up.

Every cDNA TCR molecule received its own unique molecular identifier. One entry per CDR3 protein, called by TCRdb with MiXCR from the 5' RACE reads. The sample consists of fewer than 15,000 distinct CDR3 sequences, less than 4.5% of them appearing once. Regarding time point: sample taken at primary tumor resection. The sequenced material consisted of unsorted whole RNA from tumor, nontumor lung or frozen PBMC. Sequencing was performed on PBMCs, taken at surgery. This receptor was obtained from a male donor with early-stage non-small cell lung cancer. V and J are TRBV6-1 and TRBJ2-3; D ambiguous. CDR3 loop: CASSGVRDTQYF. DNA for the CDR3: TGTGCCAGCAGTGGGGTTCGTGATACGCAGTATTTT.